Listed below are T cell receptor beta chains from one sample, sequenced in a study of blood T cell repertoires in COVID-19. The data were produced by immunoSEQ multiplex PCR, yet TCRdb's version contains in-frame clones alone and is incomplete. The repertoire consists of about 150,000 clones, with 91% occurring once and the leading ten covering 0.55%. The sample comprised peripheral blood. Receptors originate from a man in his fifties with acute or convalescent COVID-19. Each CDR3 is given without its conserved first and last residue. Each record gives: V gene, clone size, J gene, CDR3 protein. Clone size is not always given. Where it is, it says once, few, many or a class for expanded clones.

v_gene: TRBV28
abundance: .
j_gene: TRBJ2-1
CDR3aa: ASSLGVAGRNEQF

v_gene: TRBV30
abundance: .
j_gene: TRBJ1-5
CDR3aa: AWSKGRGDQPQH

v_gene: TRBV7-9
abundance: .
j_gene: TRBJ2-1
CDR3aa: ASSLSPAGVHEQF

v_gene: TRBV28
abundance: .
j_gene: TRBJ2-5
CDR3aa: ASSLFSSGNQETQY

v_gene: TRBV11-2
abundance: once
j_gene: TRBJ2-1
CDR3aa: ASSARGGEAGYEQF

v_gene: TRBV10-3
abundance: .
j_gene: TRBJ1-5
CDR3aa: AISEFEVLGNQPQH

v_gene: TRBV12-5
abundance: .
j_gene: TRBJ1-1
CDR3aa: ASGETGGEAF

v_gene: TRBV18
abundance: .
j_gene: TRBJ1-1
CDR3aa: ASSPWDWTGGNTEAF

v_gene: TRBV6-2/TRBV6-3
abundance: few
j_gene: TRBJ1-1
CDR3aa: ASRPWWTGMNTEAF

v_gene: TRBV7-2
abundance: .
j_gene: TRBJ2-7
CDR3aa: ASSFLAGGDSYEQY

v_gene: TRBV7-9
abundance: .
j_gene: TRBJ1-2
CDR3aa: ASSLASGTGGDGYT

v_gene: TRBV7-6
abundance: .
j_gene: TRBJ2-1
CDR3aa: ASSLTGESSYNEQF

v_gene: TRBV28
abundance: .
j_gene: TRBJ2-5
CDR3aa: ASSSPQGRETQY

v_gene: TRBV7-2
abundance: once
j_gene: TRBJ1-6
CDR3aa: ASSLRQRNSPLH

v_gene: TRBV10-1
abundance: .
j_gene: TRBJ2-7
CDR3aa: ASSGAGTPYEQY

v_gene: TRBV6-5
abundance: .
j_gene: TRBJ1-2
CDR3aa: ASSYGPGGGYT

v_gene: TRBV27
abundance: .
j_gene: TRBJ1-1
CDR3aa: ASSLSQGVTEAF

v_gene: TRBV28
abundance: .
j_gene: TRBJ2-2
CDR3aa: ASSLPRGTTGELF

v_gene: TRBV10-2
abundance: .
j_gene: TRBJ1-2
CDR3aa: ASTENYGYT